This T cell receptor beta chain appears in the sequencing data of a study of blood T cell repertoires in COVID-19. Germline V lookup: CDR1 LGHDT, CDR2 YNNKEL (reference sequence). CDR3 length: 12 residues. Original data processing: The authors estimated nucleated cell counts from reference gene primer amplification. TCRdb keeps only in-frame clones here, not all; method: immunoSEQ multiplex PCR. The V and J calls and clone size are taken from that table; D and trimming were inferred from the DNA. There are about 100,000 clones in the sample; about 90% occur only once, and 11% lies in the top ten. This sequence originates from a woman aged 25 to 39 with acute or convalescent COVID-19. The sample comprised peripheral blood. The chain recombines TRBV3-1 (or the pseudogene TRBV3-2) with TRBJ1-2, with a tentative D call TRBD1 (6 bases). The CDR3 spells CASGGRFTLYTF. CDR3 DNA sequence: TGTGCTTCGGGGGGGCGCTTCACCCTCTACACCTTC.